This T cell receptor (beta chain) was observed in a study of T cell changes during pregnancy in multiple sclerosis. Libraries were prepared by immunoSEQ multiplex PCR; TCRdb keeps only in-frame clonotypes and omits some of them. The sample includes approximately 80,000 clones, 93% seen only once; the top ten take about 0.72%. The germline V gene encodes CDR1 SGHRS and CDR2 YFSETQ. The CDR3 is 12 residues long. Trimming cost V 1 base and J 5 bases, with 6 bases left between them. In its sample, this clone was seen once. The chain couples TRBV5-1 to TRBJ1-1; the D gene is possibly TRBD1 (5 bases). Sequences were derived from peripheral blood, sampled in the second trimester of pregnancy. The receptor's source is a female donor in good health, enrolled as a control in a pregnancy study. CDR3 protein: CASSLSGTEAFF. CDR3 sequence (DNA): TGCGCCAGCAGCTTGTCAGGGACTGAAGCTTTCTTT.